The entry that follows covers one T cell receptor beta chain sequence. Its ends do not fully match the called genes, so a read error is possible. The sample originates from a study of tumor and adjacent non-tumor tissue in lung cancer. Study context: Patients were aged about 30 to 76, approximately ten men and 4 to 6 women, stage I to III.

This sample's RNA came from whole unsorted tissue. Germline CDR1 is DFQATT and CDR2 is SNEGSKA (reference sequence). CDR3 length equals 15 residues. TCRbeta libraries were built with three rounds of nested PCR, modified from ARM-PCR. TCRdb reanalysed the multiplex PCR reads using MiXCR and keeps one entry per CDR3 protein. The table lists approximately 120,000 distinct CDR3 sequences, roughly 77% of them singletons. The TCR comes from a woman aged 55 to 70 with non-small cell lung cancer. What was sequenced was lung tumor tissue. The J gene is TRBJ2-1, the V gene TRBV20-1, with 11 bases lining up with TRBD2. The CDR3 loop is CSTRSSGRGRAEHFF. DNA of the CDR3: TGCAGTACTAGAAGTAGCGGGAGGGGTCGGGCTGAGCACTTCTTC.